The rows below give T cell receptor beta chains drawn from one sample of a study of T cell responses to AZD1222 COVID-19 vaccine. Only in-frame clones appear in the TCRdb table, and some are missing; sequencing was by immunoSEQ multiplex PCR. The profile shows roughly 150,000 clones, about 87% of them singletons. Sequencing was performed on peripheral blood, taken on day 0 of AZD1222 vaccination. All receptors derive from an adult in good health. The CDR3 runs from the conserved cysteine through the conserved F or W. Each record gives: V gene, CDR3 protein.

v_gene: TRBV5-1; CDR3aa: CASSSTSSNEKLFF
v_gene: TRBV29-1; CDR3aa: CSGESGNTEAFF
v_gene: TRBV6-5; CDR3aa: CASSPNRVANYGYTF
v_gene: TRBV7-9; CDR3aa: CASSLPIVATNEKLFF
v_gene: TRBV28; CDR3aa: CASSLGGRIDQPQHF
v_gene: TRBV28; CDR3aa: CASITAGEPNYGYTF
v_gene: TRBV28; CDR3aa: CASSFLDKNTGELFF
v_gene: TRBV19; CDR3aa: CASRPVGGQRNQPQHF
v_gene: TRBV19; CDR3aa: CASSPGQGVLGGYTF
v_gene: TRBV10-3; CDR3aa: CAISESGGSDTEAFF
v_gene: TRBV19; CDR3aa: CASTKPGELFF
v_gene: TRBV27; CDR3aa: CASSFSPQAYGYTF
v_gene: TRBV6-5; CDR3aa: CASRGFSNQPQHF
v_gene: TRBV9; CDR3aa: CASSPYLRGHQETQYF
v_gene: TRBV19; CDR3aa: CASSTSGTGGTQYF
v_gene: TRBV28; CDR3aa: CASSLWTGGNGGYTF
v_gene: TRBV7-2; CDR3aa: CASSLVAGGYNEQFF
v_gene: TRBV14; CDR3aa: CASSQGLRGGLGEQYF
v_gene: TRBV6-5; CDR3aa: CASWDTSTGELFF
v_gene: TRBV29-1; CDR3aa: CSVNGRDSSPQGYTF
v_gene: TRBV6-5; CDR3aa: CASGSTGELFF
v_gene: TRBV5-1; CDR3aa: CASSVTGRSTDTQYF
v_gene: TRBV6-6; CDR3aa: CASSYSQGPTGGYTF
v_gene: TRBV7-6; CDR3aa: CASSLDRGSTEAFF
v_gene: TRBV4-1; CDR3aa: CASSQVIGLGQALKGNYGYTF
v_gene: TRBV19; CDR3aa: CASSFYNEQFF
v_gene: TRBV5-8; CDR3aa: CASSLAGRGRYGYTF
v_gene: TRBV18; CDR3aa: CASSPVRGETYNEQFF
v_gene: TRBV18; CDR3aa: CASRSRGPGETQYF
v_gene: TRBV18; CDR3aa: CASSHPTQGDTQYF
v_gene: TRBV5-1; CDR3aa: CASSPASGGPFNEQFF
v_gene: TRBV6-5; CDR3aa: CASRELRSNTEAFF
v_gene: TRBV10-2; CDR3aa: CASRGEMTGVDSPLHF
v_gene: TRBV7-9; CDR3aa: CASSLWEQPQHF
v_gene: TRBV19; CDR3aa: CASSRDRPPYSNQPQHF
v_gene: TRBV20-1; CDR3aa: CSAPGNYGYTF
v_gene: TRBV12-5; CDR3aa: CASGFAGTGYNQPQHF
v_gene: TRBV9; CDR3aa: CASSVRGVGQPQHF
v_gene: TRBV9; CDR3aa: CASSPRTGNLNTEAFF
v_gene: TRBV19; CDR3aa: CASRSNLIDLSPLHF
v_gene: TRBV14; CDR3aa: CASSQTRWELFF
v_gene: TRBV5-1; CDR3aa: CASSLVSPGSEKLFF
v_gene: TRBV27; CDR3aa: CASSRPPGRGGNAEAFF
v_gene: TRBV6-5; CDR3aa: CASSYWVGTEAFF
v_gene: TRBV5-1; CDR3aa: CASSLGTLYTEAFF
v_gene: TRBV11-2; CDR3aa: CASSTDRFNSGANVLTF
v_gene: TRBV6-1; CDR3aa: CASSEQQRQNTEAFF
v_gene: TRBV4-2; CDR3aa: CASSQEPPGETQYF
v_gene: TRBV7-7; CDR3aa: CASSLRTSGNTGELFF
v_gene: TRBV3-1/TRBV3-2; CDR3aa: CASSQAPQETQYF
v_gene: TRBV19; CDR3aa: CASSIVIGISSTDTQYF